This T cell receptor (beta chain) was recovered during a study of human T cells and chemical hapten exposure. MiXCR, run by TCRdb on the RACE reads, gives a single entry per CDR3 protein. The table shows some 41,000 distinct CDR3 sequences, with about 4% occurring only once. Time point reported: patch test 1, 2 weeks after DPC sensitization. Indicated treatment: therapeutic diphenylcyclopropenone sensitization with weekly scalp DPC. Sequencing started from total RNA isolated from unfractionated whole blood. The CDR3 covers 14 residues. Trimming pared 5 bases from V and 2 bases from J, leaving 13 bases between. Germline V CDR1 and CDR2: MNHNY, SVGAGI (reference sequence). This clonotype was counted only a few times.

The rearrangement links TRBV6-6 to TRBJ2-7, with D possibly matching TRBD1 (6 bases). This TCR derives from a man aged 45 to 65 with alopecia areata. Some clones in this sample may be carry-over from other donors' samples. The input for sequencing was whole blood, taken in connection with sensitization to the hapten diphenylcyclopropenone (DPC). CDR3: CASSLSGAAYEQYF. CDR3 nucleotides: TGTGCCAGCAGTCTCTCAGGGGCCGCCTACGAGCAGTACTTC.